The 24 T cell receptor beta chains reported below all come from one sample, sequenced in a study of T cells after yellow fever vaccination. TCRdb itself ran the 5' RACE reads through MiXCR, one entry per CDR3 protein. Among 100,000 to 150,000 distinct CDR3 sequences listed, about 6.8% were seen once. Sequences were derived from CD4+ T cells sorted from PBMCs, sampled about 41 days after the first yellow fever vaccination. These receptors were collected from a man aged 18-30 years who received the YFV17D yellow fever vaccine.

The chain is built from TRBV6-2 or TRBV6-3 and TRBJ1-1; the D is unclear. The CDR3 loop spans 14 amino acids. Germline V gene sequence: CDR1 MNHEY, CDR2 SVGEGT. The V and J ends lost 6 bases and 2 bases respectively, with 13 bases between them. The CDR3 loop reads CASRKQLTNTEAFF. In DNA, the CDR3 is TGTGCCAGCAGGAAACAGCTAACTAACACTGAAGCTTTCTTT.

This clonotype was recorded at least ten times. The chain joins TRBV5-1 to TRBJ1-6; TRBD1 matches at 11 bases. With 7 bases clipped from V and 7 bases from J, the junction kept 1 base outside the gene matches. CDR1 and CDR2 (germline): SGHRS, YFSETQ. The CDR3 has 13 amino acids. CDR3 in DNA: TGCGCCAGCGGGACAGGGGGGAATTCACCCCTCCACTTT. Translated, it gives CASGTGGNSPLHF.

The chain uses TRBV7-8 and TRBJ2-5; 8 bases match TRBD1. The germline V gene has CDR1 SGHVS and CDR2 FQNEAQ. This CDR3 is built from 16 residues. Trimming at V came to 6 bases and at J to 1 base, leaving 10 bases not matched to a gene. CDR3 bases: TGTGCCAGCAGAAGCGACAGGGGCTTCGGCCAAGAGACCCAGTACTTC. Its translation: CASRSDRGFGQETQYF.

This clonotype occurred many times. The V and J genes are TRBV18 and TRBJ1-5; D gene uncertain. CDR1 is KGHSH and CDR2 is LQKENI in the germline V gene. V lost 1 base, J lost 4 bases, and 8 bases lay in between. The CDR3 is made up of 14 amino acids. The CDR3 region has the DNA TGTGCCAGCTCACCACGGGGAGCTAATCAGCCCCAGCATTTT. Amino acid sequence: CASSPRGANQPQHF.

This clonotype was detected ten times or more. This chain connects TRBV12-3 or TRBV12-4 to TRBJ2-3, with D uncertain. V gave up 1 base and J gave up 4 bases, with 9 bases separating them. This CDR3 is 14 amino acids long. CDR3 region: CASSLGGLPDTQYF. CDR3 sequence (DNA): TGTGCCAGCAGTTTAGGGGGATTGCCAGATACGCAGTATTTT.

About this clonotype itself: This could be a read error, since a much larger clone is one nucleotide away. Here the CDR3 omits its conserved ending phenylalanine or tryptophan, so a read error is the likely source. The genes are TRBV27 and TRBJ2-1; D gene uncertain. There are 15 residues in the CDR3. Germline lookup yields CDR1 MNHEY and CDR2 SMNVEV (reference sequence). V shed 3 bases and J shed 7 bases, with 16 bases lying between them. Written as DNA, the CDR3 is TGTGCCAGCAGTTTGGAACAGTTGAGTCGGAATGAGCAGTTCTCC. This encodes CASSLEQLSRNEQFS.

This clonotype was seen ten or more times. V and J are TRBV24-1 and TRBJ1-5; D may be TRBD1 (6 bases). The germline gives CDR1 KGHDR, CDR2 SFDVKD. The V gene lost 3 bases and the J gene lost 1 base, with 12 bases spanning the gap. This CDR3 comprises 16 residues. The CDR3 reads CATSDTSGQSNQPQHF. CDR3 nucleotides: TGTGCCACCAGTGATACATCTGGACAGAGCAATCAGCCCCAGCATTTT.

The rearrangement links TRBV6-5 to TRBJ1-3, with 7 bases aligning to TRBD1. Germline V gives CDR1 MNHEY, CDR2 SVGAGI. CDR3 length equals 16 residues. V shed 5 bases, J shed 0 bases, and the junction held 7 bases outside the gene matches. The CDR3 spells CASSRQGGSSGNTIYF. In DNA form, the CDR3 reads TGTGCCAGCAGTCGACAGGGAGGGTCCTCTGGAAACACCATATATTTT.

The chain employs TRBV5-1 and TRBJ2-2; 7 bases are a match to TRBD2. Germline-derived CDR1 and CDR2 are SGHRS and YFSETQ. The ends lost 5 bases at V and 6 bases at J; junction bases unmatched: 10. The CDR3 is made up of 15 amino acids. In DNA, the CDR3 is TGCGCCAGCAGGACCGGGACTACAGTTGCCGGGGAGCTGTTTTTT. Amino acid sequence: CASRTGTTVAGELFF.

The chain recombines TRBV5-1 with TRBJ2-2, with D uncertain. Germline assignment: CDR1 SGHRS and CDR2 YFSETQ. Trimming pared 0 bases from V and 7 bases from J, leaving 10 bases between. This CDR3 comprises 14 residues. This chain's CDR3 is CASSLDSIYGELFF. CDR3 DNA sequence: TGCGCCAGCAGCTTGGACAGCATCTACGGGGAGCTGTTTTTT.

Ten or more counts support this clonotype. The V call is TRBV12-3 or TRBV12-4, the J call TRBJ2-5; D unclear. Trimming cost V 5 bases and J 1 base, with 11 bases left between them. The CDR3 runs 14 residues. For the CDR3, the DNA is TGTGCCAGCAGTCGACTGGACGGCCAAGAGACCCAGTACTTC. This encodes CASSRLDGQETQYF.

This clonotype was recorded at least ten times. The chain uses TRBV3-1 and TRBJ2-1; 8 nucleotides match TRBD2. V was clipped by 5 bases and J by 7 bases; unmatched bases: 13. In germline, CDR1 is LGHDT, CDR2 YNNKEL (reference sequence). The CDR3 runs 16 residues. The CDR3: CASSTRLKAGDNEQFF. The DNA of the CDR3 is TGTGCCAGCAGCACCCGACTAAAAGCGGGGGATAATGAGCAGTTCTTC.

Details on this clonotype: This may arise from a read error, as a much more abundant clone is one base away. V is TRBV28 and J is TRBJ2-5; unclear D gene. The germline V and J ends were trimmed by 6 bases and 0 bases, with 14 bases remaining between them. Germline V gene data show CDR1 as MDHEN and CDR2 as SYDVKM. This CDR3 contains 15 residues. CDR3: CASSGAVTDQETQYF. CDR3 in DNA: TGTGCCAGCAGCGGCGCCGTGACTGACCAAGAGACCCAGTACTTC.

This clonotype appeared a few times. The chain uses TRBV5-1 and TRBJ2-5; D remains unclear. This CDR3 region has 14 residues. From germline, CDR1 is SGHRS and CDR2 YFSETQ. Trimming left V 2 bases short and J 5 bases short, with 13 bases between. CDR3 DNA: TGCGCCAGCAGCTTTCAGGCCCCAAGCGAGACCCAGTACTTC. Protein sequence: CASSFQAPSETQYF.

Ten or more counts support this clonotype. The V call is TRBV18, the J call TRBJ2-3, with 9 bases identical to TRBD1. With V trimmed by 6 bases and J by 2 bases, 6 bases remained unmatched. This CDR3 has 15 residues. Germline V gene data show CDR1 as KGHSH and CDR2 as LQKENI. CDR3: CASSLGQGITDTQYF. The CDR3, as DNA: TGTGCCAGCTCTTTGGGACAGGGAATCACAGATACGCAGTATTTT.

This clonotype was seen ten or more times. For the CDR3, the DNA is TGTGCCAGCAGTGGCCTCAGGGGCCCCTCTTCTTATGGCTACACCTTC. This codes for CASSGLRGPSSYGYTF. The chain has TRBV6-1 and TRBJ1-2, with D perhaps matching TRBD1 (6 bases). The germline V and J ends were trimmed by 4 bases and 5 bases, with 20 bases remaining between them. There are 16 residues in the CDR3. The germline gives CDR1 MNHNS, CDR2 SASEGT.

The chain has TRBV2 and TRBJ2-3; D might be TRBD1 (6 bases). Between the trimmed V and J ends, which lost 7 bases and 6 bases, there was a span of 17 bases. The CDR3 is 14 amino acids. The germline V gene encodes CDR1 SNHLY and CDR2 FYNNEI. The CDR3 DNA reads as TGTGCCAGCACACTACTAGAGCAGGGGGATACGCAGTATTTT. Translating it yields CASTLLEQGDTQYF. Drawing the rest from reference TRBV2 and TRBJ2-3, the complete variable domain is EPEVTQTPSHQVTQMGQEVILRCVPISNHLYFYWYRQILGQKVEFLVSFYNNEISEKSEIFDDQFSVERPDGSNFTLKIRSTKLEDSAMYFCASTLLEQGDTQYFGPGTRLTVL.

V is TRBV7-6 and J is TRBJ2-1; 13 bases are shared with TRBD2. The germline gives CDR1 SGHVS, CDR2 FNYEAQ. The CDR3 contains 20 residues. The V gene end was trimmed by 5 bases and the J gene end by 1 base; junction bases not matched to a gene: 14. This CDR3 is CASSPHRLLAGGRSYNEQFF. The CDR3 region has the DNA TGTGCCAGCAGCCCACACCGACTACTAGCGGGGGGGAGATCCTACAATGAGCAGTTCTTC.

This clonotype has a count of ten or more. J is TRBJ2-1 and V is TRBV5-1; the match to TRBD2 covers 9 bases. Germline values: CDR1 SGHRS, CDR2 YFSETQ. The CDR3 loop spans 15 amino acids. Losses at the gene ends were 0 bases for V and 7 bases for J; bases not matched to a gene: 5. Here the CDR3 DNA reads TGCGCCAGCAGCTTGGTTGCGGGGGGGGAGAATGAGCAGTTCTTC. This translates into CASSLVAGGENEQFF.

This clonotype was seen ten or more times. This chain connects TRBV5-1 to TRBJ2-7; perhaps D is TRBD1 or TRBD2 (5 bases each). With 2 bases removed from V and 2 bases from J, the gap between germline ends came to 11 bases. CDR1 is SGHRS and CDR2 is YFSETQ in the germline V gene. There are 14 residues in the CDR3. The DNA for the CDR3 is TGCGCCAGCAGCTTTGGGGGACCTCCCTACGAGCAGTACTTC. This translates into CASSFGGPPYEQYF. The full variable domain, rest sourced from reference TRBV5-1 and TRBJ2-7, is KAGVTQTPRYLIKTRGQQVTLSCSPISGHRSVSWYQQTPGQGLQFLFEYFSETQRNKGNFPGRFSGRQFSNSRSEMNVSTLELGDSALYLCASSFGGPPYEQYFGPGTRLTVT.

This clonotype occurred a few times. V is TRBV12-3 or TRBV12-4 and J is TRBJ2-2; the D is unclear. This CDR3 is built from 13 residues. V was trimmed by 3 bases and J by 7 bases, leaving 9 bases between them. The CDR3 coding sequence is TGTGCCAGCAGTTTTGTACCCGGCGGGGAGCTGTTTTTT. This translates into CASSFVPGGELFF.

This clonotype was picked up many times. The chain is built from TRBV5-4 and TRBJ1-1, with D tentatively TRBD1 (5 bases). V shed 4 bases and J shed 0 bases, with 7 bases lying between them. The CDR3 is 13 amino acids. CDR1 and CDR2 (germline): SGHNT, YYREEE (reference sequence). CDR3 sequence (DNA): TGTGCCAGCAGCGGGACCGTGAACACTGAAGCTTTCTTT. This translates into CASSGTVNTEAFF. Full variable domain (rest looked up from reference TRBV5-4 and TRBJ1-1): ETGVTQSPTHLIKTRGQQVTLRCSSQSGHNTVSWYQQALGQGPQFIFQYYREEENGRGNFPPRFSGLQFPNYSSELNVNALELDDSALYLCASSGTVNTEAFFGQGTRLTVV.

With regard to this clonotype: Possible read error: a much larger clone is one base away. In DNA form, the CDR3 reads TGTGACAGCAGCCAAGATTGGGATACGCAGTATTTT. Translated: CDSSQDWDTQYF. The chain couples TRBV3-1 to TRBJ2-3; D call uncertain. Per germline, CDR1 LGHDT and CDR2 YNNKEL (reference sequence). This CDR3 is built from 12 residues.

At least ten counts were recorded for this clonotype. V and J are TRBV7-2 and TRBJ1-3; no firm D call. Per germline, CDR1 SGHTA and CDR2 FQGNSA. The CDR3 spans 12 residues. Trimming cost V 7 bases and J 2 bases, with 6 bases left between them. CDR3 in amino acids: CASTPTGNTIYF. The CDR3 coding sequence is TGTGCCAGCACCCCTACTGGAAACACCATATATTTT.